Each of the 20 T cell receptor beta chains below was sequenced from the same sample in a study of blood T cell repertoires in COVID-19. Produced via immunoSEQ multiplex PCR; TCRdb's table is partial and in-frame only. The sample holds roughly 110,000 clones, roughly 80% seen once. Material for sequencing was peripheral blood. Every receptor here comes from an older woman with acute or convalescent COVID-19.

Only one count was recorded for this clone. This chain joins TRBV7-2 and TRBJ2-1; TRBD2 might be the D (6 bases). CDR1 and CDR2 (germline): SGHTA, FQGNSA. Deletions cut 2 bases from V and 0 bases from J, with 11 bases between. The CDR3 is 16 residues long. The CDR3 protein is CASSLRRGSSYNEQFF. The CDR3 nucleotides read TGTGCCAGCAGCTTACGCCGGGGGAGCTCCTACAATGAGCAGTTCTTC.

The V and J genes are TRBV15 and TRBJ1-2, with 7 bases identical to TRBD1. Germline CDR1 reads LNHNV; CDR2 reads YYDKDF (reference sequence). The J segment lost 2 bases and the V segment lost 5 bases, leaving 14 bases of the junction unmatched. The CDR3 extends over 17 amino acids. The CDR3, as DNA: TGTGCCACCAGCTTACCGGGACAGTCTAACCTCAACTATGGCTACACCTTC. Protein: CATSLPGQSNLNYGYTF. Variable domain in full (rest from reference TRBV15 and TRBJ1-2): DAMVIQNPRYQVTQFGKPVTLSCSQTLNHNVMYWYQQKSSQAPKLLFHYYDKDFNNEADTPDNFQSRRPNTSFCFLDIRSPGLGDTAMYLCATSLPGQSNLNYGYTFGSGTRLTVV.

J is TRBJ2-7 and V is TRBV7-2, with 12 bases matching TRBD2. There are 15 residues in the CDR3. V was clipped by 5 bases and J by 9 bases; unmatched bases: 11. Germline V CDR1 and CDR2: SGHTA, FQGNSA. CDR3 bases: TGTGCCAGCAGCGAAGAGACTAGCGGGAGACTTGGGCAGTACTTC. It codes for CASSEETSGRLGQYF.

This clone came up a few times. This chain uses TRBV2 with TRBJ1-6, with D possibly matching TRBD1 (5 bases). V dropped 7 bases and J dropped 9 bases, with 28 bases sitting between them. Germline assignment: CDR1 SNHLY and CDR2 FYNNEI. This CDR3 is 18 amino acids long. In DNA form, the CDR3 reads TGTGCCAGCACCTCACAGGACCCGGGACTAAGATATTTTTCACCCCTCCACTTT. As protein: CASTSQDPGLRYFSPLHF.

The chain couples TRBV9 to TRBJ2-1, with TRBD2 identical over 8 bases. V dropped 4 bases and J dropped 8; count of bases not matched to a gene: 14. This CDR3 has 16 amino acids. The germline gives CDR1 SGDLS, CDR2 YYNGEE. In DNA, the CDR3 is TGTGCCAGCAGCTCCCCAGGTGATGGCGGGAGGTATGAGCAGTTCTTC. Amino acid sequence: CASSSPGDGGRYEQFF. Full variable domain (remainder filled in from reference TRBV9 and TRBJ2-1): DSGVTQTPKHLITATGQRVTLRCSPRSGDLSVYWYQQSLDQGLQFLIQYYNGEERAKGNILERFSAQQFPDLHSELNLSSLELGDSALYFCASSSPGDGGRYEQFFGPGTRLTVL.

Here the CDR3 reads CASSLDGTSGNTIYF. As DNA, the CDR3 is TGTGCCAGCAGCTTGGACGGTACCTCTGGAAACACCATATATTTT. The chain uses TRBV5-8 and TRBJ1-3, with D unresolved. The CDR3 loop spans 15 amino acids. Deletions cut 0 bases from V and 0 bases from J, with 7 bases between. Germline V lookup: CDR1 SGHTS, CDR2 YDEGEE.

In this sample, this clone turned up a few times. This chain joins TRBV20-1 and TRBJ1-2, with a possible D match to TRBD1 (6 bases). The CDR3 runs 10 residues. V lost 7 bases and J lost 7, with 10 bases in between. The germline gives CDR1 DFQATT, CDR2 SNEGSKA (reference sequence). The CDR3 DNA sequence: TGCAGTGTTGGGGGCTCTGGCTACACCTTC. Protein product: CSVGGSGYTF.

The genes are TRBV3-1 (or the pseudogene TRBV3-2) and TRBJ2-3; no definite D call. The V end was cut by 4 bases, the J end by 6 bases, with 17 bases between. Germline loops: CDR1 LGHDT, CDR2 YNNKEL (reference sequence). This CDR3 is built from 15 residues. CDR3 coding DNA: TGTGCCAGCAGCCCTCAGTTGGCCACGCAGGATACGCAGTATTTT. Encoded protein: CASSPQLATQDTQYF.

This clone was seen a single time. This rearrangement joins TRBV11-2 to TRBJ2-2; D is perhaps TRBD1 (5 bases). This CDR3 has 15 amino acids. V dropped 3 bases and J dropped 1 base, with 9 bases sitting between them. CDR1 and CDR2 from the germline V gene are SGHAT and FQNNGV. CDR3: CASSFNTGNTGELFF. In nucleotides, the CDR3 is TGTGCCAGCAGCTTTAACACAGGGAACACCGGGGAGCTGTTTTTT.

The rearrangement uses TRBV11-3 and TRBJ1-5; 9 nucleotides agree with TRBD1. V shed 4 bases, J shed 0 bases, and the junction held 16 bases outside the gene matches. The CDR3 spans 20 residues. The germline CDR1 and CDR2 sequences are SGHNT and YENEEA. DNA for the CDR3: TGTGCCAGCAGCTCAGAGACAGGGGGTCCCTCAGGGGGTAGCAATCAGCCCCAGCATTTT. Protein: CASSSETGGPSGGSNQPQHF.

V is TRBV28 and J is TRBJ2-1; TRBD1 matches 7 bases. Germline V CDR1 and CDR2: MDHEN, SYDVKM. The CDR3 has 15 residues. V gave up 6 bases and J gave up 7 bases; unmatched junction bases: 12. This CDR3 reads CASSLSRDSINEQFF. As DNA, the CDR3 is TGTGCCAGCAGCCTATCCCGGGACAGTATTAATGAGCAGTTCTTC.

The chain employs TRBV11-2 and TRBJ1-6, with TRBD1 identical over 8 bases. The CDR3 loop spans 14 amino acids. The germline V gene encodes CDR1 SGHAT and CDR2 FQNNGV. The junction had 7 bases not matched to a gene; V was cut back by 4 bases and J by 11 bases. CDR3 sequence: CASSSDRGRPPLHF. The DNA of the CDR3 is TGTGCCAGCAGCTCAGACAGGGGTCGTCCACCCCTCCACTTT.

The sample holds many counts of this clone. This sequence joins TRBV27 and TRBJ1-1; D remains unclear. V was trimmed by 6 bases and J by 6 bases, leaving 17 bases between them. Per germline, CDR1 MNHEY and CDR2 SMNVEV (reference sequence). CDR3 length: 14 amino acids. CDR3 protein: CASRTDLGVPEAFF. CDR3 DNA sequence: TGTGCCAGCAGGACCGATCTCGGAGTCCCTGAAGCTTTCTTT.

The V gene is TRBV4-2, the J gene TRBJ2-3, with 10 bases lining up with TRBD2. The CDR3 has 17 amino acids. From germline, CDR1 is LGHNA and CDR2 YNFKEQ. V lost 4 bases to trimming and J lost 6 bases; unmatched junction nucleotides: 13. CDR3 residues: CASSLIRAGGPGDTQYF. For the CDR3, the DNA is TGTGCCAGCAGCCTCATACGAGCGGGGGGGCCGGGGGATACGCAGTATTTT.

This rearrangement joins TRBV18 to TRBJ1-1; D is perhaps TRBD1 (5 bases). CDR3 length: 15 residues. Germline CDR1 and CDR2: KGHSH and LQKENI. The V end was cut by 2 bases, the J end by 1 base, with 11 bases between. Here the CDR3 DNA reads TGTGCCAGCTCACCAGGCCCGACAGCGAACACTGAAGCTTTCTTT. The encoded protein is CASSPGPTANTEAFF.

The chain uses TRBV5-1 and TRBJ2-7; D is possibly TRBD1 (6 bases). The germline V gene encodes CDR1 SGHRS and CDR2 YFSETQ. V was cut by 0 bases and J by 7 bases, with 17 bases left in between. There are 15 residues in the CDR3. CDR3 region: CASSLAAAEGVEQYF. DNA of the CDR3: TGCGCCAGCAGCTTGGCTGCAGCCGAGGGGGTGGAGCAGTACTTC.

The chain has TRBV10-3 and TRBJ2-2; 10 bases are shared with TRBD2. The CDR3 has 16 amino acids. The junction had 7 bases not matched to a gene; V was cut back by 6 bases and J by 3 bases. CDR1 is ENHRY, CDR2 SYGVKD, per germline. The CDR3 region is CAIRGSGRAYTGELFF. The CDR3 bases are TGTGCCATCAGGGGAAGCGGGAGGGCCTACACCGGGGAGCTGTTTTTT.

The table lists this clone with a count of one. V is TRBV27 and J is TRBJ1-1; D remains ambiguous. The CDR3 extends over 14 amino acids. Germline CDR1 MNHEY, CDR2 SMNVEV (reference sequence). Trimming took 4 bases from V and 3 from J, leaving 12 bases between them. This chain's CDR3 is CASSSPASDTEAFF. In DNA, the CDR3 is TGTGCCAGCAGTTCCCCCGCGTCGGACACTGAAGCTTTCTTT.

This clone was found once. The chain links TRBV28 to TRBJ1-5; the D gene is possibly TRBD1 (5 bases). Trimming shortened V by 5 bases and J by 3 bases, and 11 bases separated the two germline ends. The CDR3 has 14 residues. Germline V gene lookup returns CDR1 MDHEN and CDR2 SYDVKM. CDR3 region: CASSEWGFNQPQHF. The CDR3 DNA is TGTGCCAGCAGTGAATGGGGCTTCAATCAGCCCCAGCATTTT.

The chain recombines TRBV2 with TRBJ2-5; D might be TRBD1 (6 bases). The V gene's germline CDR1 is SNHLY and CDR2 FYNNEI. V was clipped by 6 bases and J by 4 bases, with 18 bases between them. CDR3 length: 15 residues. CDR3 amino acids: CASSESRGVRETQYF. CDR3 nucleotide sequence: TGTGCCAGCAGCGAAAGCAGGGGAGTAAGAGAGACCCAGTACTTC.